The TCR beta chain described here comes from a study of T cells in localized non-small cell lung cancer. Whole-study findings and limits: There was an association of higher blood T cell density with longer overall survival. Heterogeneity stays possible, as sequencing covered only one tumor region.

The CDR3 covers 13 residues. In germline, CDR1 is MNHEY, CDR2 SMNVEV (reference sequence). Trimming left V 2 bases short and J 8 bases short, with 12 bases between. Regarding this clone: Its antigen is not known.

Generated by immunoSEQ multiplex PCR, the TCRdb table keeps only in-frame clones and is missing some. This repertoire shows tens of thousands of clones, about 87% found once; its top ten account for over 6.5%. The source was peripheral blood, collected before any cancer treatment. The sequence was obtained from a male donor older than 55 with stage I squamous cell lung carcinoma. This sequence joins TRBV27 and TRBJ1-2; unclear D gene. CDR3 loop: CASSLGRMGGYTF. DNA for the CDR3: TGTGCCAGCAGTTTAGGGCGCATGGGGGGCTACACCTTC.